This T cell receptor beta chain was identified during a study of Graves' ophthalmopathy and Graves' hyperthyroidism. Amplifying from RNA transcripts, the study obtained TCR beta CDR3 regions. HTBI primers were employed in first-round RT-PCR, then a second-round multiplex PCR followed. MiXCR, applied by TCRdb to the multiplex PCR reads, yields one record per CDR3 protein. Among about 1.2 million distinct CDR3 sequences listed, less than 45% were seen once. This TCR was recovered from an adult man with Graves' hyperthyroidism. The sample was peripheral blood or thyroid tissue (not recorded which).

This CDR3 reads CSVEWDRGLAGETKTQYF. CDR3 DNA sequence: TGCAGCGTCGAGTGGGACCGGGGACTAGCGGGAGAGACTAAGACCCAGTACTTC. The rearrangement joins TRBV29-1 to TRBJ2-5, with 14 bases identical to TRBD2. The CDR3 loop spans 18 amino acids. V shed 6 bases, J shed 6 bases, and the junction held 18 bases outside the gene matches. CDR1 is SQVTM, CDR2 ANQGSEA, per germline.